Listed below are T cell receptor beta chains from one sample, sequenced in a study of OX40 agonist ivuxolimab in advanced cancers. Sequenced by immunoSEQ multiplex PCR; TCRdb stores in-frame clones only, minus some. The data show about 86,000 clones, approximately 89% seen once. Sequences were derived from CD4+ or CD8+ T cells sorted from blood, sampled in a trial of the OX40 agonist ivuxolimab. These receptors all stem from an adult with an advanced solid tumor such as melanoma, head and neck, liver or kidney cancer. Each CDR3 is given with its conserved first and last residue. D genes are given only for firm matches. Rows may omit the clone size; those that give it use once, few, many or a size class.

once	TRBJ2-6	-	TRBV9	CASKSGPSSGANVLTF	TGTGCCAGCAAGAGCGGGCCCTCCTCTGGGGCCAACGTCCTGACTTTC
-	TRBJ1-1	-	TRBV2	CASSALGDTEAFF	TGTGCCAGCAGCGCTCTGGGAGACACCGAAGCTTTCTTT
few	TRBJ1-1	-	TRBV7-3	CASSLEFAAGNTEAFF	TGTGCCAGCAGCTTAGAGTTTGCAGCCGGGAACACTGAAGCTTTCTTT
-	TRBJ2-1	TRBD2	TRBV11-2	CASSPRRGSDGNEQFF	TGTGCCAGCAGCCCACGGCGGGGGTCGGATGGCAATGAGCAGTTCTTC
-	TRBJ2-3	-	TRBV21-1	CASSILSSGRTDTQYF	TGTGCCAGCAGCATCCTATCTTCCGGGCGCACAGATACGCAGTATTTT
-	TRBJ1-4	-	TRBV4-1	CASSQGEVTNEKLFF	TGCGCCAGCAGCCAGGGGGAGGTAACTAATGAAAAACTGTTTTTT
once	TRBJ2-3	-	TRBV7-9	CASSSRAGTDTQYF	TGTGCCAGCAGCTCAAGGGCAGGCACAGATACGCAGTATTTT
-	TRBJ1-3	-	TRBV5-1	CASSLAVGVGNTIYF	TGCGCCAGCAGCTTGGCGGTCGGGGTTGGAAACACCATATATTTT
-	TRBJ1-2	-	TRBV7-2	CASSPRGGFYGYTF	TGTGCCAGCAGCCCAAGAGGGGGATTCTATGGCTACACCTTC
once	TRBJ2-5	-	TRBV7-2	CASSFPLETQYF	TGTGCCAGCAGCTTTCCGCTAGAGACCCAGTACTTC
once	TRBJ2-3	TRBD1	TRBV7-3	CASSSYGQVYTDTQYF	TGTGCCAGCAGCTCGTACGGACAGGTGTACACAGATACGCAGTATTTT